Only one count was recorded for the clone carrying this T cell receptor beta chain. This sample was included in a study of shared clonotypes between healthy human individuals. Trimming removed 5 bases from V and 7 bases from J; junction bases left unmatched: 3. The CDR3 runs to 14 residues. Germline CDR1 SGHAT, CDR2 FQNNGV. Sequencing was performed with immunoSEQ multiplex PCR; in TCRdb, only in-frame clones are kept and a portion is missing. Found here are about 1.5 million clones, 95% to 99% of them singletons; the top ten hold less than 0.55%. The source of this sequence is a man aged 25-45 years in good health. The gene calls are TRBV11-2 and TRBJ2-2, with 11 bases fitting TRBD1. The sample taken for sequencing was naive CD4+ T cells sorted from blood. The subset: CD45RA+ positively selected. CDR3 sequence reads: CASSAGTGGGELFF. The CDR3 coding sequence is TGTGCCAGCAGCGCCGGGACAGGGGGCGGGGAGCTGTTTTTT. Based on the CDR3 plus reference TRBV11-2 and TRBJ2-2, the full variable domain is EAGVAQSPRYKIIEKRQSVAFWCNPISGHATLYWYQQILGQGPKLLIQFQNNGVVDDSQLPKDRFSAERLKGVDSTLKIQPAKLEDSAVYLCASSAGTGGGELFFGEGSRLTVL.